This TCR beta chain was retrieved from a study of CD8 T cells in ankylosing spondylitis. TCRdb re-called the 5' RACE reads through MiXCR, storing one row per CDR3 protein. The sample contains under 300,000 distinct CDR3 sequences, around a tenth of which appear only once. Notes on the study in general: Significant enrichment of disease-linked clones was reported in matched ankylosing spondylitis synovial fluid. Seven to nine highly homologous variants formed a TCR beta motif that appeared characteristic of ankylosing spondylitis blood.

Turning to this clonotype: Its specificity is not known.

The material sequenced was blood, either unsorted or a sorted T cell fraction (not recorded which). The receptor comes from a male donor with ankylosing spondylitis or in good health (not recorded which).

CDR3: CASSQDFGAYEQYF. CDR3 nucleotides: TGTGCCAGCAGCCAAGATTTTGGGGCGTACGAGCAGTACTTC. The chain recombines TRBV4-2 with TRBJ2-7, with a weak D call TRBD1 (5 bases). CDR1 is LGHNA, CDR2 YNFKEQ, per germline. The CDR3 has 14 residues. Trimming removed 0 bases from V and 4 bases from J, with 10 bases in between.